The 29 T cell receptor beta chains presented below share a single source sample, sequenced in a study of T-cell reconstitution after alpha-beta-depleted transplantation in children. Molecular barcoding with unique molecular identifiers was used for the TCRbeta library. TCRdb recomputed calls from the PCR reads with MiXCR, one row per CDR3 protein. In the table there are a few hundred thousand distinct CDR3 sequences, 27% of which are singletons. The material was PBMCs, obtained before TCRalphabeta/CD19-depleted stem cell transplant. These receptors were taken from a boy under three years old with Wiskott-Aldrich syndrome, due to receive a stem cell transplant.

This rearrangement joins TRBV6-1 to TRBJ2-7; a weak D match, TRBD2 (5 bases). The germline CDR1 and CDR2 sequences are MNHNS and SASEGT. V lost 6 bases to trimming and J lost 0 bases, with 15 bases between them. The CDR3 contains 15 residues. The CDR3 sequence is CASSRKLGISYEQYF. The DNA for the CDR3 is TGTGCCAGCAGCCGGAAACTAGGGATCTCCTACGAGCAGTACTTC.

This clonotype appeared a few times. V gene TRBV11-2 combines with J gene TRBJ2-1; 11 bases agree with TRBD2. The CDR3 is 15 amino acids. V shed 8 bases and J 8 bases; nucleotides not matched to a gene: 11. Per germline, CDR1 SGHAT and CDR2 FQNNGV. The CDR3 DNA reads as TGTGCCAGCCGCGGTATAGCGGGAGGGAGGGATGAGCAGTTCTTC. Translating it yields CASRGIAGGRDEQFF.

CDR3 DNA sequence: TGTGCCAGCAAGACCGGCGGGAACACCGGGGAGCTGTTTTTT. This gives the protein CASKTGGNTGELFF. The chain carries TRBV6-4 and TRBJ2-2, with unresolved D. Germline lookup yields CDR1 MRHNA and CDR2 SNTAGT. CDR3 length: 14 amino acids. Deletions cut 7 bases from V and 1 base from J, with 10 bases between.

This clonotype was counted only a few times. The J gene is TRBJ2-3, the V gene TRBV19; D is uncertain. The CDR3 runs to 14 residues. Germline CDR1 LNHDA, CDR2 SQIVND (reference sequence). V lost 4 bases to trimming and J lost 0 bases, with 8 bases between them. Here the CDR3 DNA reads TGTGCCAGTAGTAATCCCTCTAGCACAGATACGCAGTATTTT. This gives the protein CASSNPSSTDTQYF.

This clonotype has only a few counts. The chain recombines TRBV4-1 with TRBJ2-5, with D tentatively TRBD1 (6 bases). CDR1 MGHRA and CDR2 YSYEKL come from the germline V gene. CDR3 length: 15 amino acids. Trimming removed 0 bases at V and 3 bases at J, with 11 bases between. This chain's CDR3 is CASSQEDRTEETQYF. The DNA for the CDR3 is TGCGCCAGCAGCCAAGAAGATCGGACAGAAGAGACCCAGTACTTC.

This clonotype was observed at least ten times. The CDR3 coding sequence is TGCGCCAGCAGCCTAACAAGAGGGAGGTACACTGAAGCTTTCTTT. Its translation is CASSLTRGRYTEAFF. V usage is TRBV5-1 and J usage is TRBJ1-1; D gene ambiguous. Trimming shortened V by 4 bases and J by 3 bases, and 16 bases separated the two germline ends. Germline values: CDR1 SGHRS, CDR2 YFSETQ. The CDR3 extends over 15 amino acids.

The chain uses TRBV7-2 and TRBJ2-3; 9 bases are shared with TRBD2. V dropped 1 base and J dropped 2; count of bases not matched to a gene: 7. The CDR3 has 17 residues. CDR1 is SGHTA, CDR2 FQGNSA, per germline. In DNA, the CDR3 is TGTGCCAGCAGCTTAGTGGTTCTAGCGGGGAACACAGATACGCAGTATTTT. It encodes CASSLVVLAGNTDTQYF.

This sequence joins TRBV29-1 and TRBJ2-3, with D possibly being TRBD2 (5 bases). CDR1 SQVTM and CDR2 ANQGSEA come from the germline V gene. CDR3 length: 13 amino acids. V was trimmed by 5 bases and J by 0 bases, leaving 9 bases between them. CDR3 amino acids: CSVPRTSTDTQYF. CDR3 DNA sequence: TGCAGCGTTCCACGGACTAGCACAGATACGCAGTATTTT.

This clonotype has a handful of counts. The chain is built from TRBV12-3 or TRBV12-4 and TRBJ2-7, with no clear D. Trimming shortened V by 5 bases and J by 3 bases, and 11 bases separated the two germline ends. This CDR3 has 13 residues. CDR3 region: CASSLPDGYEQYF. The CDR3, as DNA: TGTGCCAGCAGTCTCCCGGACGGCTACGAGCAGTACTTC.

CDR3 amino acids: CSASGVLAGGPYEQYF. The DNA for the CDR3 is TGCAGTGCTAGTGGGGTACTAGCGGGAGGGCCCTACGAGCAGTACTTC. The J gene is TRBJ2-7, the V gene TRBV20-1; 13 bases align to TRBD2. Trimming cost V 3 bases and J 2 bases; bases outside gene matches: 7. CDR1 DFQATT and CDR2 SNEGSKA come from the germline V gene (reference sequence). The CDR3 length is 16 residues.

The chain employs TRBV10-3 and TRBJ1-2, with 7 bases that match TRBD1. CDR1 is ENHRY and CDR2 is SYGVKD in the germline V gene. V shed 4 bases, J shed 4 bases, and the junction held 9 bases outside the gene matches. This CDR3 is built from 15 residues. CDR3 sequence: CAISGRTGAFYGYTF. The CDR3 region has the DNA TGTGCCATCAGTGGAAGGACAGGCGCCTTCTATGGCTACACCTTC.

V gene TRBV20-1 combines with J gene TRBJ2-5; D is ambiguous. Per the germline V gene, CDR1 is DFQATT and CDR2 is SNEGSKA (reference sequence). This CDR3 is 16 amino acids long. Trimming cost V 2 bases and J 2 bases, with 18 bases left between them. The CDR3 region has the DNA TGCAGTGCTAGACCCTACCGAGACGCCTTACAAGAGACCCAGTACTTC. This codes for CSARPYRDALQETQYF.

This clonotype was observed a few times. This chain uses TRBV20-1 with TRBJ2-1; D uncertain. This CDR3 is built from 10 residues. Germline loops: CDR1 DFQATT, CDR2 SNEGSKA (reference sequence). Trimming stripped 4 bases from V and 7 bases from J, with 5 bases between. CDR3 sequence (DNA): TGCAGTGCTACGGGTAATGAGCAGTTCTTC. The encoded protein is CSATGNEQFF.

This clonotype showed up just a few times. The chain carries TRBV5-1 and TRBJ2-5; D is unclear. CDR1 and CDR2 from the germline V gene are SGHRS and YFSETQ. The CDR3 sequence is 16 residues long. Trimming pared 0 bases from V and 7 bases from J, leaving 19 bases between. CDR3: CASSLEPRASVGTQYF. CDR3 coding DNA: TGCGCCAGCAGCTTGGAACCTAGAGCATCCGTGGGGACCCAGTACTTC.

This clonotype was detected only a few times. CDR3 residues: CASSFRGQGLTAYEQYF. As DNA, the CDR3 is TGTGCCAGCAGTTTCCGTGGACAGGGGTTAACCGCCTACGAGCAGTACTTC. The chain recombines TRBV6-5 with TRBJ2-7, with 9 bases identical to TRBD1. There are 17 residues in the CDR3. Germline assignment: CDR1 MNHEY and CDR2 SVGAGI. V lost 4 bases and J lost 2; bases outside the gene matches: 12.

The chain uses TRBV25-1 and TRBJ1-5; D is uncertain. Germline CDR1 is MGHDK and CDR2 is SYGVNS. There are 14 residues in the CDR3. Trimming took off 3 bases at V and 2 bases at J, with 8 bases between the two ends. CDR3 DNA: TGTGCCAGCAGTGAGTTGTCGGGCAATCAGCCCCAGCATTTT. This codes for CASSELSGNQPQHF.

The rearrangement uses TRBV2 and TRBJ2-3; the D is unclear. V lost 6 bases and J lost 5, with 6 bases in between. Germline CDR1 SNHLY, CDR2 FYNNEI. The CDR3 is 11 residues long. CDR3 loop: CASRVVDTQYF. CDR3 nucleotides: TGTGCCAGCAGGGTGGTAGATACGCAGTATTTT.

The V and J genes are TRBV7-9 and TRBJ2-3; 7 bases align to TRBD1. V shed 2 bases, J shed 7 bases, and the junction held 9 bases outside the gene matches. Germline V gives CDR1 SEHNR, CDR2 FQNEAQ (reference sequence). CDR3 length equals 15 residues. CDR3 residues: CASSLPTPRGYTQYF. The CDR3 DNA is TGTGCCAGCAGCTTACCAACACCCAGGGGGTATACGCAGTATTTT.

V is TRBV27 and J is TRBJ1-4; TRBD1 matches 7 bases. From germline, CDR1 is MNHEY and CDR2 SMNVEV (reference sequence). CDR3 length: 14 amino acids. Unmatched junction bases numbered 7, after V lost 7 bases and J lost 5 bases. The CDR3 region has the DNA TGTGCCAGCAAGAGACAGGGCAAGAATGAAAAACTGTTTTTT. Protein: CASKRQGKNEKLFF. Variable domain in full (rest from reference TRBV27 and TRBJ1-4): EAQVTQNPRYLITVTGKKLTVTCSQNMNHEYMSWYRQDPGLGLRQIYYSMNVEVTDKGDVPEGYKVSRKEKRNFPLILESPSPNQTSLYFCASKRQGKNEKLFFGSGTQLSVL.

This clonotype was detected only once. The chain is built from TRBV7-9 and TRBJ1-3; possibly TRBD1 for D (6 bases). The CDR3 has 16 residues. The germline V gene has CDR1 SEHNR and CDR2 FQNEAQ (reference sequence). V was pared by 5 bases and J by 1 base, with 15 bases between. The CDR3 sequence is CASSGHRVSSGNTIYF. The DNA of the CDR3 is TGTGCCAGCAGCGGCCACAGGGTTTCATCTGGAAACACCATATATTTT.

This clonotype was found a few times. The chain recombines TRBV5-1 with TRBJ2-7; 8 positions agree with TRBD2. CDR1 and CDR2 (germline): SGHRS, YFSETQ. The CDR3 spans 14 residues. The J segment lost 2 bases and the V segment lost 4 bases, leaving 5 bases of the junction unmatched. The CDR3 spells CASSRTSTAYEQYF. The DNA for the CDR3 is TGCGCCAGCAGCAGGACTAGCACCGCCTACGAGCAGTACTTC.

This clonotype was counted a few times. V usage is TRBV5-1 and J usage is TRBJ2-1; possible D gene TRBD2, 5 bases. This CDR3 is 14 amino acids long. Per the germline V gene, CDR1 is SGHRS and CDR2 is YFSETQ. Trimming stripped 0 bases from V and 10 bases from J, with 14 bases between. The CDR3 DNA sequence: TGCGCCAGCAGCTTGGTAGGGAGAAGTGAGGAGCAGTTCTTC. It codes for CASSLVGRSEEQFF. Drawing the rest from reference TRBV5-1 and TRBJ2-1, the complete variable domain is KAGVTQTPRYLIKTRGQQVTLSCSPISGHRSVSWYQQTPGQGLQFLFEYFSETQRNKGNFPGRFSGRQFSNSRSEMNVSTLELGDSALYLCASSLVGRSEEQFFGPGTRLTVL.

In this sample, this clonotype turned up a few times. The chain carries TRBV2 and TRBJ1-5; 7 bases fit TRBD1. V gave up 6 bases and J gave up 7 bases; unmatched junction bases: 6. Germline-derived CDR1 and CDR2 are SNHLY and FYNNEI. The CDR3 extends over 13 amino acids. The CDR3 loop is CASRTGIGQPQHF. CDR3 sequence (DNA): TGTGCCAGCAGGACAGGGATAGGCCAGCCCCAGCATTTT.

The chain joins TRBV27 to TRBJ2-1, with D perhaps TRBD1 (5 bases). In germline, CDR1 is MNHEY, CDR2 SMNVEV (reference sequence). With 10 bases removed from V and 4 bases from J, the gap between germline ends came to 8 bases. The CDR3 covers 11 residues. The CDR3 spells CATGQYNEQFF. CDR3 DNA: TGTGCCACCGGACAATACAATGAGCAGTTCTTC.

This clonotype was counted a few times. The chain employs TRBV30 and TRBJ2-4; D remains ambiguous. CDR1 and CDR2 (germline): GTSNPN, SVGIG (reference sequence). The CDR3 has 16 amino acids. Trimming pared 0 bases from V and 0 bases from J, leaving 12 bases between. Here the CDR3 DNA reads TGTGCCTGGAGTGTCCCAAGGCCCCTAGCCAAAAACATTCAGTACTTC. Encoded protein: CAWSVPRPLAKNIQYF.

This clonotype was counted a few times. In DNA form, the CDR3 reads TGTGCCAGCAGCCCAGAGAGGGCACGATCTAACTATGGCTACACCTTC. This gives the protein CASSPERARSNYGYTF. This chain joins TRBV4-2 and TRBJ1-2; D is undetermined. The CDR3 has 16 residues. Germline CDR1 LGHNA, CDR2 YNFKEQ. V lost 4 bases and J 0 bases, leaving 15 bases between the germline ends.

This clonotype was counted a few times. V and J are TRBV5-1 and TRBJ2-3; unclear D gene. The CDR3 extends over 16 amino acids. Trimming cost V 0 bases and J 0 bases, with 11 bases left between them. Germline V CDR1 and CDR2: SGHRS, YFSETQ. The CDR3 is CASSLALLSSTDTQYF. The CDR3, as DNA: TGCGCCAGCAGCTTGGCCCTGCTTTCTAGCACAGATACGCAGTATTTT.

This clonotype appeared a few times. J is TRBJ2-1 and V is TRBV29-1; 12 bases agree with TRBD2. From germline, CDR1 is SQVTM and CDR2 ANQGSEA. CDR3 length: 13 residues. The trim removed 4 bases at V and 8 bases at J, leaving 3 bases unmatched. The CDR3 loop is CSVGRLAGDEQFF. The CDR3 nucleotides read TGCAGCGTTGGACGACTAGCGGGAGATGAGCAGTTCTTC.

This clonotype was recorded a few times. The CDR3 spells CAWSVMGTNTEAFF. CDR3 coding DNA: TGTGCCTGGAGTGTAATGGGAACCAACACTGAAGCTTTCTTT. The V and J genes are TRBV30 and TRBJ1-1, with unresolved D. This CDR3 spans 14 amino acids. In germline, CDR1 is GTSNPN, CDR2 SVGIG (reference sequence). V dropped 0 bases and J dropped 2 bases, with 10 bases sitting between them.